The clone carrying this T cell receptor beta chain was detected many times. Its antigen is not known. This specimen belongs to a study of early T cells in non-severe SARS-CoV-2 infection. Broader study findings: There was a bias toward anti-spike CD8 responses in VDJdb matching, which missed private and CD4 specificities.

Unique molecular identifiers (one per individual cDNA molecule) were attached. TCRdb re-derived calls from the 5' RACE reads in MiXCR, one entry per CDR3 protein. In the table there are 20,000 to 25,000 distinct CDR3 sequences, 4.7% of which are singletons. The germline CDR1 and CDR2 sequences are ENHRY and SYGVKD. The CDR3 runs 14 residues. V lost 4 bases to trimming and J lost 6 bases, with 15 bases between them. Source material: whole blood. This TCR was sampled from an adult who was a healthcare worker with PCR-confirmed SARS-CoV-2 infection or an uninfected control (not recorded which). The chain carries TRBV10-3 and TRBJ1-1, with D perhaps matching TRBD1 (6 bases). The CDR3 region has the DNA TGTGCCATCAGTGTACAGGGAGAACAGGCTGAAGCTTTCTTT. Its translation: CAISVQGEQAEAFF.